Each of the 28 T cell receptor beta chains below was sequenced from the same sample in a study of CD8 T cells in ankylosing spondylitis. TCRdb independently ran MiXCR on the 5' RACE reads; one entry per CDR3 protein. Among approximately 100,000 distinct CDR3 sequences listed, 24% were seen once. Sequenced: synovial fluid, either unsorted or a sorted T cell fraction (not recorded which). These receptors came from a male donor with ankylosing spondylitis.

The CDR3 DNA reads as TGTGCCAGCAGTCCTCGGGCCTACTCTGGAAACACCATATATTTT. This codes for CASSPRAYSGNTIYF. The J gene is TRBJ1-3, the V gene TRBV27; no firm D call. The CDR3 contains 15 residues. CDR1 is MNHEY and CDR2 is SMNVEV in the germline V gene (reference sequence). V lost 5 bases and J 0 bases, leaving 11 bases between the germline ends.

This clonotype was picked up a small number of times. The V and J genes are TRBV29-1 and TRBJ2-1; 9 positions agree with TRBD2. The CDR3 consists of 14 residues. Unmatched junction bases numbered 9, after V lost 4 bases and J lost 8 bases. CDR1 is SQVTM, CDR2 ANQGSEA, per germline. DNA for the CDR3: TGCAGCGTTGTTGGCGGGAGGGCCATGGATGAGCAGTTCTTC. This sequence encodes CSVVGGRAMDEQFF.

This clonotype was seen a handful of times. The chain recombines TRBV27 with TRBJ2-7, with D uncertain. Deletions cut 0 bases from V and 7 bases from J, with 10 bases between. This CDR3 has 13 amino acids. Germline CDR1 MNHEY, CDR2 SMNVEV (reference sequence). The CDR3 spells CASSLSRVREQYF. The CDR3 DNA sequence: TGTGCCAGCAGTTTATCCCGGGTACGGGAGCAGTACTTC.

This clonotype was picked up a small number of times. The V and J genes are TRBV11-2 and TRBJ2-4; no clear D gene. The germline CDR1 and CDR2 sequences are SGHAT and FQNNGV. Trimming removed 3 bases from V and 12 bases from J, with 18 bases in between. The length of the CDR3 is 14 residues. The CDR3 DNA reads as TGTGCCAGCAGCTTGTTGTTGGGAAGGACCTCTCAGTACTTC. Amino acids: CASSLLLGRTSQYF.

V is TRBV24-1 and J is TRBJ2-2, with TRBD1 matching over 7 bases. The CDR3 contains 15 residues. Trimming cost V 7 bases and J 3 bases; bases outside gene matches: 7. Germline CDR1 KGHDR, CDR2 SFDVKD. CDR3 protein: CATRQGIEDTGELFF. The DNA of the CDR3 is TGTGCCACCAGACAGGGGATTGAGGACACCGGGGAGCTGTTTTTT.

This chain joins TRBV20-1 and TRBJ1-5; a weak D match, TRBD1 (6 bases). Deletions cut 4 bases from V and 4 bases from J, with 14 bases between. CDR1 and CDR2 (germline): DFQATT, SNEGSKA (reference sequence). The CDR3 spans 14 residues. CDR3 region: CSAISGAGNQPQHF. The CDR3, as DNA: TGCAGTGCTATCTCAGGGGCTGGGAATCAGCCCCAGCATTTT.

CDR3 in amino acids: CASSKAGRLVGDTQYF. In DNA form, the CDR3 reads TGTGCCAGCAGCAAAGCGGGCCGACTAGTTGGGGATACGCAGTATTTT. The gene calls are TRBV11-3 and TRBJ2-3; a possible D gene is TRBD2 (6 bases). V shed 5 bases and J shed 6 bases, with 21 bases lying between them. The CDR3 covers 16 residues. The germline CDR1 and CDR2 sequences are SGHNT and YENEEA.

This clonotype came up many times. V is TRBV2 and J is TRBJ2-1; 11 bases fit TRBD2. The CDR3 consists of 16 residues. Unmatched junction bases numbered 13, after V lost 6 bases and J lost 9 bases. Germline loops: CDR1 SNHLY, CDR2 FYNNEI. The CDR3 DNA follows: TGTGCCAGCAGGACTAGCGGGATGCAGGGGGTCGGTGAGCAGTTCTTC. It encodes CASRTSGMQGVGEQFF. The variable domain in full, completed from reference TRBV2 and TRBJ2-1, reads EPEVTQTPSHQVTQMGQEVILRCVPISNHLYFYWYRQILGQKVEFLVSFYNNEISEKSEIFDDQFSVERPDGSNFTLKIRSTKLEDSAMYFCASRTSGMQGVGEQFFGPGTRLTVL.

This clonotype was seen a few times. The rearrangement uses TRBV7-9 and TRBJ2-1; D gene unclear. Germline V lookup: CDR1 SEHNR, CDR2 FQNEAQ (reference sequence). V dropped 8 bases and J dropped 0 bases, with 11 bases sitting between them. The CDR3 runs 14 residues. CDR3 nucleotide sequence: TGTGCCAGCGGTCGGCAGAGCTCCTACAATGAGCAGTTCTTC. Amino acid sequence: CASGRQSSYNEQFF.

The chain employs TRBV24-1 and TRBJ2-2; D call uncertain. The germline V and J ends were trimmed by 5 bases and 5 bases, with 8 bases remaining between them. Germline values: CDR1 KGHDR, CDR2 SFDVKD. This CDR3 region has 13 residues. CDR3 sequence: CATSARATGELFF. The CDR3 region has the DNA TGTGCCACCAGTGCTCGCGCTACCGGGGAGCTGTTTTTT.

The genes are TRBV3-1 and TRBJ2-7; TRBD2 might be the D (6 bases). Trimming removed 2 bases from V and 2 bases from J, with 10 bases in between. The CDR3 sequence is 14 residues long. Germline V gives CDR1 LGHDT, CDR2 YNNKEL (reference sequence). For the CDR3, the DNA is TGTGCCAGCAGCCAAAGCGGAGGGACCTACGAGCAGTACTTC. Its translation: CASSQSGGTYEQYF.

CDR3 coding DNA: TGTGCCACCAGTGCACCGGGTCGGGAGACCCAGTACTTC. Protein product: CATSAPGRETQYF. The chain carries TRBV24-1 and TRBJ2-5; no definite D call. The CDR3 is 13 amino acids. Germline V CDR1 and CDR2: KGHDR, SFDVKD. Trimming cost V 5 bases and J 5 bases, with 11 bases left between them.

The CDR3 sequence is CASSLTGVTEAFF. CDR3 DNA: TGTGCCAGCAGCTTAACAGGTGTGACTGAAGCTTTCTTT. The chain joins TRBV7-2 to TRBJ1-1, with D tentatively TRBD1 (5 bases). This CDR3 is 13 amino acids long. With 2 bases removed from V and 5 bases from J, the gap between germline ends came to 9 bases. Germline CDR1 and CDR2: SGHTA and FQGNSA.

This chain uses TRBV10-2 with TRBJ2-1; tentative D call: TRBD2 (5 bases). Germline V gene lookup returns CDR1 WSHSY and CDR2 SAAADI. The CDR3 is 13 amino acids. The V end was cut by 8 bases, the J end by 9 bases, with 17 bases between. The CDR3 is CASLWSASSEQFF. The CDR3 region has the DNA TGCGCCAGCTTGTGGTCGGCTAGCAGTGAGCAGTTCTTC.

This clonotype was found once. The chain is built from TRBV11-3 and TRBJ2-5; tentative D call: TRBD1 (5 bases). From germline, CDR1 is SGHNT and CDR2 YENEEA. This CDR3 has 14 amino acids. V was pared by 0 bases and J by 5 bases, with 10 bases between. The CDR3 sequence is CASSLDTGSETQYF. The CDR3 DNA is TGTGCCAGCAGCTTAGATACAGGTAGCGAGACCCAGTACTTC.

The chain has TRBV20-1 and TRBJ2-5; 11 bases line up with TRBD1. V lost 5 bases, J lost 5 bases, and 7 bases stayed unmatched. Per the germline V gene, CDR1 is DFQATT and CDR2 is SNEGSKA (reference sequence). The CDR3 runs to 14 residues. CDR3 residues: CSAPGDRGGETQYF. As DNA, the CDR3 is TGCAGTGCTCCCGGGGACAGGGGGGGCGAGACCCAGTACTTC.

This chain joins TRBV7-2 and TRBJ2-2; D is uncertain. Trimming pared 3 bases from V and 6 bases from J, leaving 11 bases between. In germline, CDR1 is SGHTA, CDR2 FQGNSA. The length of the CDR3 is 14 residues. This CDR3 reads CASSFNRQSGELFF. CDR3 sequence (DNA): TGTGCCAGCAGCTTCAATCGGCAGTCCGGGGAGCTGTTTTTT.

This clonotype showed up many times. For the CDR3, the DNA is TGTGCCAGCAGCGCCCGACAGGGAGGTGTCGGGGAGCTGTTTTTT. It specifies CASSARQGGVGELFF. The V and J genes are TRBV7-8 and TRBJ2-2; D is possibly TRBD1 (7 bases). This CDR3 has 15 residues. Trimming cost V 5 bases and J 7 bases, with 17 bases left between them. Germline assignment: CDR1 SGHVS and CDR2 FQNEAQ.

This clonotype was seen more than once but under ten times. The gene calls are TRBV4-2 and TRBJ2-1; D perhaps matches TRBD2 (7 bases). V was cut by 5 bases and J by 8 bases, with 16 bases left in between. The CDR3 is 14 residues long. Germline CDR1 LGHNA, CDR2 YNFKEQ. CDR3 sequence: CASSEGGGYDEQFF. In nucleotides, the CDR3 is TGTGCCAGCAGCGAAGGGGGAGGGTATGATGAGCAGTTCTTC.

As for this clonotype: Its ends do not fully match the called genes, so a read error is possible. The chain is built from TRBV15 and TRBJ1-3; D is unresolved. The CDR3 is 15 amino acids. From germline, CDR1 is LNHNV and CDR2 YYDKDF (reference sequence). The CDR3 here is CATSRVSSSGNAIYF. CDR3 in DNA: TGTGCCACCAGCAGAGTGTCTAGCTCTGGAAACGCCATATATTTT. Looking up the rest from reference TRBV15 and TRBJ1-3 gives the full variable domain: DAMVIQNPRYQVTQFGKPVTLSCSQTLNHNVMYWYQQKSSQAPKLLFHYYDKDFNNEADTPDNFQSRRPNTSFCFLDIRSPGLGDTAMYLCATSRVSSSGNAIYFGEGSWLTVV.

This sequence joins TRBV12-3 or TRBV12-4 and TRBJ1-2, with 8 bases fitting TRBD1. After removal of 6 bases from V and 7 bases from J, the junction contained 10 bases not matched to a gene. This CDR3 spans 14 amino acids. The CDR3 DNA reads TGTGCCAGCAGAAGCAGGGGGCTACTTGGTGGCTACACCTTC. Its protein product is CASRSRGLLGGYTF.

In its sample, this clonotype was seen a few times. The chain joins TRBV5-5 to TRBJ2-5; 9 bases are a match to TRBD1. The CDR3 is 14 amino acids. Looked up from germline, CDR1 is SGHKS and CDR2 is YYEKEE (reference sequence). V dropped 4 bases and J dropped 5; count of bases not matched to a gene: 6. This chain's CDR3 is CASSRTGVMETQYF. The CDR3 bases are TGTGCCAGCAGCCGGACAGGGGTGATGGAGACCCAGTACTTC.

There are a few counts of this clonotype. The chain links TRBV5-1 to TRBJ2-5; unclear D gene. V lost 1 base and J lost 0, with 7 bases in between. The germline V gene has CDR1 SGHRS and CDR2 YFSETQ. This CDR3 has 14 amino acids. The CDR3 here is CASSLLSHQETQYF. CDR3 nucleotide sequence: TGCGCCAGCAGCTTGCTTTCCCACCAAGAGACCCAGTACTTC.

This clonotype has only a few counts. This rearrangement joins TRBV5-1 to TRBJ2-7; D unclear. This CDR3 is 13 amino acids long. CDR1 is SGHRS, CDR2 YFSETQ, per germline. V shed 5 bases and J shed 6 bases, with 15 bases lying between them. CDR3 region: CASRVTYIAEQYF. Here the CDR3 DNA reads TGCGCCAGCAGGGTAACGTACATCGCCGAGCAGTACTTC.

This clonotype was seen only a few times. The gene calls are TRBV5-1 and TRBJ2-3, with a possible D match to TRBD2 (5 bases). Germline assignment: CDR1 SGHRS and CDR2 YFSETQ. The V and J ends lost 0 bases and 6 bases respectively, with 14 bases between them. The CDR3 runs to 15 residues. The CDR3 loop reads CASSLGLGTRDTQYF. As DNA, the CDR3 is TGCGCCAGCAGCTTGGGACTGGGCACTAGGGATACGCAGTATTTT.

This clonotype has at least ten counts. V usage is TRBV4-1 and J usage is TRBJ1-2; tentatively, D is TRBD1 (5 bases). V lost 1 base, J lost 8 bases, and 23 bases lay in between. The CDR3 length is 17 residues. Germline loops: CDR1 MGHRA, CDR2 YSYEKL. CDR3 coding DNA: TGCGCCAGCAGCCAAGGGGGGTATCCCACCTCGTTGTGGGGCTACACCTTC. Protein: CASSQGGYPTSLWGYTF.

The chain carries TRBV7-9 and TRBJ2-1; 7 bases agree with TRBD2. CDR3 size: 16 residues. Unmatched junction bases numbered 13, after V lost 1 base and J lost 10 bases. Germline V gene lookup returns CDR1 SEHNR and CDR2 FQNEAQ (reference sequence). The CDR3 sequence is CASSLGGVSSGMEQFF. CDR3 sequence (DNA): TGTGCCAGCAGCTTAGGGGGGGTGTCGAGCGGGATGGAGCAGTTCTTC. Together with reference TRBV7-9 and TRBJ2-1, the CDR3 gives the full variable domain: DTGVSQNPRHKITKRGQNVTFRCDPISEHNRLYWYRQTLGQGPEFLTYFQNEAQLEKSRLLSDRFSAERPKGSFSTLEIQRTEQGDSAMYLCASSLGGVSSGMEQFFGPGTRLTVL.

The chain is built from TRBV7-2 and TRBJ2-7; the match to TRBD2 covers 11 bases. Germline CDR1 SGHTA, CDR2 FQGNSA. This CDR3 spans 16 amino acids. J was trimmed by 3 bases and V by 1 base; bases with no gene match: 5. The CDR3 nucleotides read TGTGCCAGCAGCTTAGTTAGCGGGAGGGCCAGCTACGAGCAGTACTTC. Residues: CASSLVSGRASYEQYF.